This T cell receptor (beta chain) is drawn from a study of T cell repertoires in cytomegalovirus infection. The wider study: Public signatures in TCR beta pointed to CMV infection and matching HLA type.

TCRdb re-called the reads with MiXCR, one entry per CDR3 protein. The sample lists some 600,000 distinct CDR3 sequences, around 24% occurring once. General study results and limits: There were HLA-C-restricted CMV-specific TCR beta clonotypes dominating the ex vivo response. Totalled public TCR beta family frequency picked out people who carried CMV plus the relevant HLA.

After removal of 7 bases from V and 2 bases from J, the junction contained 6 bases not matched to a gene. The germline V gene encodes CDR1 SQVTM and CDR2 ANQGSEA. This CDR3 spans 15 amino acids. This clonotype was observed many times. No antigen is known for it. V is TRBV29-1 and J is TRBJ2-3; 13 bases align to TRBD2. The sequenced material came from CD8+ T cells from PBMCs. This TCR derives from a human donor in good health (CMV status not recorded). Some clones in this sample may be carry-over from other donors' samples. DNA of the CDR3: TGCAGCGGGGAGACTAGCGGGGGGCTCACAGATACGCAGTATTTT. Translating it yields CSGETSGGLTDTQYF.